This T cell receptor beta chain derives from a study of beta chain features in type 1 diabetes. Expressed TCRB transcripts were sequenced after all isolated RNA was converted to cDNA. Using immunoSEQ multiplex PCR, the repertoire was profiled, and TCRdb retains in-frame clones only, with some absent. This table has 360,000 or so clones, 20% appearing once. V lost 5 bases and J lost 3; bases outside the gene matches: 12. The CDR3 covers 16 residues. Germline values: CDR1 SEHNR, CDR2 FQNEAQ (reference sequence). Notes on the study in general: Naive, central memory and Treg TCRB repertoires seemed to resemble each other more closely in patients than they did in healthy donors. When cDNA is sequenced, cells with high TCR expression could be over-represented.

This clone was seen just once. Antigen: not known. Specimen: naive CD4+ T cells from blood. The TCR originated in a woman between 18 and 29 years old in good health. The chain employs TRBV7-9 and TRBJ1-2; 7 nucleotides line up with TRBD1. For the CDR3, the DNA is TGTGCCAGCAGCGCATTACAGGGGCCGCACTACTATGGCTACACCTTC. Protein: CASSALQGPHYYGYTF.